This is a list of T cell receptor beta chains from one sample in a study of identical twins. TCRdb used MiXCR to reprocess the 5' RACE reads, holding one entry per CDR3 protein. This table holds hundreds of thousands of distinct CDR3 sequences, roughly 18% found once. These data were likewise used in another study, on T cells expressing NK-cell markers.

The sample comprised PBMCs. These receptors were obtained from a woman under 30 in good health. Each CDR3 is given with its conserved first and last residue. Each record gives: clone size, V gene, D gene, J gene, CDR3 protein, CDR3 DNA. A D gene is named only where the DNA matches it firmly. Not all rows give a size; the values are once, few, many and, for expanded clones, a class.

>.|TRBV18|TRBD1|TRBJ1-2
CASSPPGQGFPNYGYTF
TGTGCCAGCTCACCCCCCGGACAGGGGTTTCCTAACTATGGCTACACCTTC
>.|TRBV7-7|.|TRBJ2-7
CASSLAEGDTYEQYF
TGTGCTAGCAGCTTAGCAGAGGGGGACACCTACGAGCAGTACTTC
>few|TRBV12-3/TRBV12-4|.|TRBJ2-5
CASSLGSPGGETQYF
TGTGCCAGCAGCCTAGGGTCTCCTGGGGGCGAGACCCAGTACTTC
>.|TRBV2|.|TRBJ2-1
CASKRTTDNEQFF
TGTGCCAGCAAGAGGACTACGGACAATGAGCAGTTCTTC
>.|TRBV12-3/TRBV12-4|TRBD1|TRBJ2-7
CASNRQGNEYEQYF
TGTGCCAGCAATAGACAGGGTAACGAATACGAGCAGTACTTC
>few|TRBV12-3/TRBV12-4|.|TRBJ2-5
CASSPNMYQETQYF
TGTGCCAGCAGTCCGAATATGTACCAAGAGACCCAGTACTTC
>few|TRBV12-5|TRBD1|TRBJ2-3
CASGLADRGLDTQYF
TGTGCTAGTGGTTTGGCTGACAGGGGTTTAGATACGCAGTATTTT
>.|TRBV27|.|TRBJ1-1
CASGTGLDTEAFF
TGTGCCAGCGGGACGGGGTTGGACACTGAAGCTTTCTTT
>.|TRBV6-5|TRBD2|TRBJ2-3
CASSWSGGAITDTQYF
TGTGCCAGCAGTTGGTCCGGGGGGGCGATCACAGATACGCAGTATTTT
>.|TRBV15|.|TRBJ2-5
CATSEQETQYF
TGTGCCACCAGCGAACAAGAGACCCAGTACTTC
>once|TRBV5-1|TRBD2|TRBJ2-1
CASSLPGTSGGNEQFF
TGCGCCAGCAGCTTGCCCGGGACTAGCGGGGGGAATGAGCAGTTCTTC
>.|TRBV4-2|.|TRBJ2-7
CASSAGTFREQYF
TGTGCCAGCAGCGCCGGGACATTTCGCGAGCAGTACTTC
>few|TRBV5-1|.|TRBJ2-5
CASSPRTTEETQYF
TGCGCCAGCAGTCCCAGGACAACAGAAGAGACCCAGTACTTC
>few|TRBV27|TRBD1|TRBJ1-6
CASRRTGSYNSPLHF
TGTGCCAGCAGACGGACAGGCAGCTATAATTCACCCCTCCACTTT
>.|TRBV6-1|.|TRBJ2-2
CASWPGLGTGELFF
TGTGCCAGCTGGCCAGGGTTAGGTACCGGGGAGCTGTTTTTT
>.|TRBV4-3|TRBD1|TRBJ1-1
CASSQVVNRGSTEAFF
TGCGCCAGCAGCCAAGTTGTTAACAGGGGGAGCACTGAAGCTTTCTTT
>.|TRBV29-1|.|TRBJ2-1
CSFEEVGNEQFF
TGCAGCTTTGAAGAGGTGGGGAATGAGCAGTTCTTC
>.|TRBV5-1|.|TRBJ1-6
CASRTDPNSPLHF
TGCGCCAGCAGGACCGACCCCAATTCACCCCTCCACTTT
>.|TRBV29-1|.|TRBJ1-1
CSVRRQEYTEAFF
TGCAGCGTCCGACGCCAAGAGTACACTGAAGCTTTCTTT
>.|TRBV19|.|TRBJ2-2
CASSMAGGGTGELFF
TGTGCCAGTAGTATGGCAGGGGGAGGCACCGGGGAGCTGTTTTTT
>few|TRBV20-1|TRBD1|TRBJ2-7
CSAREVAGGPYEQYF
TGCAGTGCTAGAGAGGTTGCAGGGGGCCCATACGAGCAGTACTTC
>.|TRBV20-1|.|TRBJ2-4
CSARPNQGLAKNIQYF
TGCAGTGCTAGACCTAATCAGGGGCTAGCCAAAAACATTCAGTACTTC
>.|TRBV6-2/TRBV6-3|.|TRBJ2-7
CASSSAIPYEQYF
TGTGCCAGCAGTTCTGCTATTCCCTACGAGCAGTACTTC
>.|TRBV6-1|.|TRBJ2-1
CASSTWTGLSSYNEQFF
TGTGCCAGCAGTACCTGGACTGGGCTTAGCTCCTACAATGAGCAGTTCTTC
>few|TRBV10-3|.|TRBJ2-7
CAISDGPRNTYEQYF
TGTGCCATCAGTGACGGTCCTCGGAACACCTACGAGCAGTACTTC
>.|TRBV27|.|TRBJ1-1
CASSPPRMNTEAFF
TGTGCCAGCAGCCCCCCGCGCATGAACACTGAAGCTTTCTTT
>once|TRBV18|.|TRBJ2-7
CASSLGTASEQYF
TGTGCCAGCTCACTTGGGACGGCCAGCGAGCAGTACTTC
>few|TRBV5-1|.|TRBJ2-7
CASSLAGSYYEQYF
TGCGCCAGCAGCTTGGCTGGTAGTTACTACGAGCAGTACTTC
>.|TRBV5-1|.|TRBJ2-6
CASSLAQTGANVLTF
TGCGCCAGCAGCTTGGCCCAAACTGGGGCCAACGTCCTGACTTTC
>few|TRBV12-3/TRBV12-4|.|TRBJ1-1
CASSLNGEWRERGAFF
TGTGCCAGCAGTTTGAACGGTGAATGGCGGGAGAGAGGGGCTTTCTTT
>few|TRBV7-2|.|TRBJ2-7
CASRYTNRVTYEQYF
TGTGCCAGCAGATATACAAACCGCGTCACCTACGAGCAGTACTTC
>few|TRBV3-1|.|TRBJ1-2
CASSFMTDYGYTF
TGTGCCAGCAGCTTCATGACAGACTATGGCTACACCTTC
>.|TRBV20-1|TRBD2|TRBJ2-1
CSASGGSSLNEQFF
TGCAGTGCTAGTGGCGGGAGCTCGCTTAATGAGCAGTTCTTC
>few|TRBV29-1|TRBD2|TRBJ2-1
CSVETQRLALNNEQFF
TGCAGCGTTGAAACCCAGAGACTAGCGCTGAACAATGAGCAGTTCTTC
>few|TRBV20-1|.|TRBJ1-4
CSARVGSNEKLFF
TGCAGTGCTAGGGTAGGGAGTAATGAAAAACTGTTTTTT
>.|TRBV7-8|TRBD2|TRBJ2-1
CASSLDLVAGLYNEQFF
TGTGCCAGCAGCTTAGATTTGGTAGCGGGACTCTACAATGAGCAGTTCTTC
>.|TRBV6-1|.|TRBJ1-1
CASGKFWASNEAFF
TGTGCCAGCGGAAAGTTTTGGGCGAGTAATGAAGCTTTCTTT
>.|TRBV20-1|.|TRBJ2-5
CSARVRWAVQETQYF
TGCAGTGCTAGAGTTCGGTGGGCGGTTCAAGAGACCCAGTACTTC
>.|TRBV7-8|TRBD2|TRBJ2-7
CASSPIAGATYEQYF
TGTGCCAGCAGCCCGATAGCGGGGGCGACCTACGAGCAGTACTTC
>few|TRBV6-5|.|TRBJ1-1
CASSYSRGAGEAFF
TGTGCCAGCAGTTACTCGAGGGGGGCGGGTGAAGCTTTCTTT
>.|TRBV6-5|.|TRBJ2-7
CASSFSLGPYEQYF
TGTGCCAGCAGTTTCTCACTCGGGCCGTACGAGCAGTACTTC
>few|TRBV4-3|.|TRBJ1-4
CASSTRTAGGEKLFF
TGCGCCAGCAGCACACGGACCGCTGGGGGTGAAAAACTGTTTTTT
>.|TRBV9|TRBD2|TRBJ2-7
CASSVAGGRAYEQYF
TGTGCCAGCAGCGTAGCTGGCGGGAGAGCCTACGAGCAGTACTTC